Listed below are T cell receptor beta chains from one sample, sequenced in a study of cytomegalovirus exposure and HLA in healthy donors. Clones were sequenced by immunoSEQ multiplex PCR, and TCRdb holds only the in-frame ones, with some missing. Found here are about 250,000 clones, around nine tenths of them singletons; the top ten hold roughly 1.5%. The material sequenced was PBMCs. All receptors come from a girl aged 2-10 years in good health and CMV-seronegative. Each CDR3 is given with its conserved first and last residue. D genes are given only for firm matches. A row's size may be missing; if present it is once, few, many or a size class.

j_call v_call clone_size d_call cdr3_nt cdr3_aa
TRBJ1-1 TRBV6-1 - TRBD1 TGTGCCAGCAGTGAACACAGGGGCGCTGGGGGCACTGAAGCTTTCTTT CASSEHRGAGGTEAFF
TRBJ2-7 TRBV5-4 - - TGTGCCAGCAGCTCGGGTGTGGACAGCCCCTACGAGCAGTACTTC CASSSGVDSPYEQYF
TRBJ2-1 TRBV7-9 - - TGTGCCAGCAGTATTGCCGGGACTCCCAACAATGAGCAGTTCTTC CASSIAGTPNNEQFF
TRBJ2-1 TRBV19 - TRBD2 TGTGCCAGTATCCCTCGAGCGGGGGGCTCCTACAATGAGCAGTTCTTC CASIPRAGGSYNEQFF
TRBJ2-2 TRBV30 - TRBD2 TGTGCTATTGCGGGAGGGCCGGGCGGGGAGCTGTTTTTT CAIAGGPGGELFF
TRBJ1-1 TRBV5-4 - - TGTGCCAGCAGCCCCGAAGGTGGACAGTTTGAAGCTTTCTTT CASSPEGGQFEAFF
TRBJ2-1 TRBV6-1 once - TGTGCCAGCAGTGGAGCCAGGGGGGCGGGATCGGAGCAGTTCTTC CASSGARGAGSEQFF
TRBJ1-5 TRBV6-1 - - TGTGCCAGTGGAGTTTATAGCAATCAGCCCCAGCATTTT CASGVYSNQPQHF
TRBJ2-1 TRBV10-1 once TRBD2 TGCGCCAGCAAGGCGGGAGGTAGAGATGAGCAGTTCTTC CASKAGGRDEQFF
TRBJ1-1 TRBV5-1 - - TGCGCCAGCAGCTTGAATCCCTTTGAAGCTTTCTTT CASSLNPFEAFF
TRBJ2-2 TRBV10-1 once TRBD1 TGCGCCAGCAGTGTTAGACAGGGGAGTGGGGAGCTGTTTTTT CASSVRQGSGELFF
TRBJ2-7 TRBV5-1 - - TGCGCCAGCAGCTTGATGAGCTACGAGCAGTACTTC CASSLMSYEQYF
TRBJ2-7 TRBV19 - TRBD2 TGTGCCAGTAGTCGCCAGGGACTAGTCGACGAGCAGTACTTC CASSRQGLVDEQYF
TRBJ1-6 TRBV4-2 - - TGTGCCAGCAGCCTCGATTTCGGGGTCCTGTGTTCACCCCTCCACTTT CASSLDFGVLCSPLHF
TRBJ2-1 TRBV9 - - TGTGCCAGCAGCGTAGGGGCGGCGGGATATTACAATGAGCAGTTCTTC CASSVGAAGYYNEQFF
TRBJ2-3 TRBV7-8 - - TGTGCCAACAGCCCCAACACAGATACGCAGTATTTT CANSPNTDTQYF
TRBJ2-1 TRBV7-9 - TRBD2 TGTGCCAGCAGCGGTGACATTCGAGCGGGGATAGACAATGAGCAGTTCTTC CASSGDIRAGIDNEQFF
TRBJ2-2 TRBV5-4 once - TGTGCCAGCAGCAGTAAAAGGGGGACGGACACCGGGGAGCTGTTTTTT CASSSKRGTDTGELFF
TRBJ1-4 TRBV6-5 - - TGTGCCAGCAGTTTTCAGGGTGAAAAACTGTTTTTT CASSFQGEKLFF
TRBJ1-2 TRBV5-6 - TRBD1 TGTGCCAGCCGGGGACAGGGAGAAGGCTACACCTTC CASRGQGEGYTF
TRBJ1-2 TRBV29-1 once - TGCAGCGTTGGAGTCCAGGGCGGTGGCTACACCTTC CSVGVQGGGYTF
TRBJ1-2 TRBV7-8 - TRBD1 TGTGCCAGCAGCTTAGCGTCCTCATCACAGGGGCTTGGCTACACCTTC CASSLASSSQGLGYTF
TRBJ1-4 TRBV6-6 - TRBD1 TGTGCCAGCAGTTACGCCCGGGACAGGGGTGAAAAACTGTTTTTT CASSYARDRGEKLFF
TRBJ2-7 TRBV4-1 - TRBD2 TGCGCCAGCTCCCAGCGGGGGAGAACCTACGAGCAGTACTTC CASSQRGRTYEQYF
TRBJ1-5 TRBV19 - - TGTGCCAGTAGAAGACAGGACAATCAGCCCCAGCATTTT CASRRQDNQPQHF
TRBJ1-1 TRBV6-6 once - TGTGCCAGCACCAATACCCGGGGGAACACTGAAGCTTTCTTT CASTNTRGNTEAFF
TRBJ2-3 TRBV7-3 - - TGTGCCAGCAGCTCGGGACTTAGCACAGATACGCAGTATTTT CASSSGLSTDTQYF
TRBJ1-5 TRBV18 - - TGTGCCAGCTCACTCGACGGGGGACAGCCCCAGCATTTT CASSLDGGQPQHF
TRBJ2-5 TRBV5-4 once TRBD2 TGTGCCAGCAGCATAGCCGGGACTAGAGGAGAGACCCAGTACTTC CASSIAGTRGETQYF
TRBJ2-1 TRBV27 - TRBD2 TGTGCCAGCAGCCCCCGCCTAGCGGGAGCCTACAATGAGCAGTTCTTC CASSPRLAGAYNEQFF
TRBJ1-5 TRBV19 - TRBD1 TGTGCCAGTAGTATAGTGGGACAGGGGGGTCAGCCCCAGCATTTT CASSIVGQGGQPQHF
TRBJ2-5 TRBV5-1 - - TGCGCCAGCAGCTTGGACCGGGGTCCCCCCCAAGAGACCCAGTACTTC CASSLDRGPPQETQYF
TRBJ2-7 TRBV4-2 - TRBD2 TGTGCCAGCAGCCAAGTTCCTAGCGGATACGAGCAGTACTTC CASSQVPSGYEQYF
TRBJ2-1 TRBV14 - TRBD2 TGTGCCAGCAGCCAAGATTTCCTAGCGGGGCGCAATGAGCAGTTCTTC CASSQDFLAGRNEQFF
TRBJ2-1 TRBV13 - TRBD2 TGTGCCAGCAGCTTAGGGCCAGCGGGGGGTTTTGAGCAGTTCTTC CASSLGPAGGFEQFF
TRBJ2-3 TRBV5-6 - - TGTGCCAGCAGGGAGGGGGCCAGCACAGATACGCAGTATTTT CASREGASTDTQYF
TRBJ1-3 TRBV27 - - TGTGCCAGCAGCCGGCGGGGGGCTGGAAACACCATATATTTT CASSRRGAGNTIYF
TRBJ1-3 TRBV30 - - TGTGCCTGGAGTCAGGGGCTTGGAAACACCATATATTTT CAWSQGLGNTIYF
TRBJ2-3 TRBV18 - TRBD2 TGTGCCAGCTCACTATTATTTATACTAGCGGGAGAAACAGATACGCAGTATTTT CASSLLFILAGETDTQYF
TRBJ1-4 TRBV6-4 - - TGTGCCAGCAGTGACGTTCGGGGGGCGGCAACTAATGAAAAACTGTTTTTT CASSDVRGAATNEKLFF
TRBJ1-6 TRBV28 - - TGTGCCAGCAGCCCGACCCGACAGGCCCTACATTCACCCCTCCACTTT CASSPTRQALHSPLHF
TRBJ2-5 TRBV5-6 - - TGTGCCAGCAGCACCGGAGGGGCCGCCTGGGAGCAGTACTTC CASSTGGAAWEQYF
TRBJ2-5 TRBV27 - - TGTGCCAGCAGTTACAGGGAGCCCCAAGAGACCCAGTACTTC CASSYREPQETQYF
TRBJ2-3 TRBV13 - TRBD2 TGTGCCAGCAGCTACGGGGGGTTTAGCACAGATACGCAGTATTTT CASSYGGFSTDTQYF
TRBJ1-6 TRBV6-5 - - TGTGCCAGCAGCCGACAGGTTTATAATTCACCCCTCCACTTT CASSRQVYNSPLHF
TRBJ1-1 TRBV6-5 - - TGTGCCAGCAGTTTTGTGGGGCCGGGCGATGAAGCTTTCTTT CASSFVGPGDEAFF
TRBJ2-7 TRBV6-1 - - TGTGCCAGCGGGACACAGTTCGACGAGCAGTACTTC CASGTQFDEQYF
TRBJ1-2 TRBV10-3 - TRBD1 TGTGCCATCAGTGAGTCGGACAGGGTGCGCACCTTC CAISESDRVRTF
TRBJ1-1 TRBV6-5 - - TGTGCCAGCAGTTCCACAGGGAGGGCTGAAGCTTTCTTT CASSSTGRAEAFF
TRBJ1-4 TRBV7-6 - - TGTGCCAGCAGCTTAGGAGGAGTAGGGGCCAAACTGTTTTTT CASSLGGVGAKLFF
TRBJ2-1 TRBV6-1 - - TGTGCCAGCAGTGAACCGCCGATCGGGGAACAGTTCTTC CASSEPPIGEQFF
TRBJ1-1 TRBV19 few - TGTGCCAGTAGTGAAGACAGGCCGAACACTGAAGCTTTCTTT CASSEDRPNTEAFF
TRBJ1-4 TRBV18 - - TGTGCCAGCTCAAAGACAGCCTGGGTAAACGAAAAACTGTTTTTT CASSKTAWVNEKLFF
TRBJ2-5 TRBV5-6 - - TGTGCCAGCAGCTTTGAGAATGGAGAGACCCAGTACTTC CASSFENGETQYF